The sequence of this T cell receptor (beta chain) was determined in a study of metastatic and nonmetastatic thyroid tumors (TCRdb year 2020). For the wider study: Repertoires from peripheral blood and from tumor or nodule tissue samples of malignant and benign thyroid patients were compared.

The table lists this clone with many counts. Its recognized antigen is unknown. No quality values exist for individual bases; no much larger clone is one base distant. Library preparation was by PCR. Instrument used: Illumina HiSeq 4000. High-throughput sequencing was used to profile the TCR beta-chain CDR3 region of each patient. In the paper's pipeline: Drawing on CDR3 differences between clinicopathological groups, the researchers built a classifier meant to tell apart patients with distant-metastatic papillary thyroid cancer. The Shannon index was used to measure repertoire diversity, and the Morisita-Horn index was used to measure how similar tumor and blood repertoires were. TCRdb ran its own pipeline on the public reads, namely fastp trimming at Q25 and MiXCR clone calling, and kept in-frame beta chains. It is TCRdb's table, rather than the study itself, that gives the V and J calls and clone size. This sample gives around 30,000 clones in total; 10% to 15% of them show up just once. In total, the top ten clones hold roughly 5% of the sample.

No treatment had been received by any patient before thyroid surgery. Using T-cell receptor beta sequencing, the study looked back at clinical samples from patients collected from about 2011 to 2018. The paper as a whole reports these results and caveats: In both blood and tumor samples, TCR beta diversity was reported to be significantly higher in malignant tumors than in benign nodules.

This TCR was sampled from a female donor with papillary thyroid cancer or a benign thyroid nodule (not recorded which). Some clones in this sample may be carry-over from other donors' samples. Sample: blood.

This receptor has the CDR3 CASSLSSRGDTGELFF. The DNA sequence is TGTGCCAGCAGTTTATCGAGTAGGGGGGACACCGGGGAGCTGTTTTTT. The chain is made from TRBV28 and TRBJ2-2, with the D call perhaps TRBD1 or TRBD2, as 6 bases match in each case. V gives up 1 base and J gives up 3 bases, and the segment between their germline ends measures 12 bases. Including the terminal cysteine and phenylalanine, the CDR3 comprises 16 residues. The CDR3 DNA has 48 bases and is translated from base 1. Based on the germline V gene, the CDR1 and CDR2 sequences are MDHEN and SYDVKM.